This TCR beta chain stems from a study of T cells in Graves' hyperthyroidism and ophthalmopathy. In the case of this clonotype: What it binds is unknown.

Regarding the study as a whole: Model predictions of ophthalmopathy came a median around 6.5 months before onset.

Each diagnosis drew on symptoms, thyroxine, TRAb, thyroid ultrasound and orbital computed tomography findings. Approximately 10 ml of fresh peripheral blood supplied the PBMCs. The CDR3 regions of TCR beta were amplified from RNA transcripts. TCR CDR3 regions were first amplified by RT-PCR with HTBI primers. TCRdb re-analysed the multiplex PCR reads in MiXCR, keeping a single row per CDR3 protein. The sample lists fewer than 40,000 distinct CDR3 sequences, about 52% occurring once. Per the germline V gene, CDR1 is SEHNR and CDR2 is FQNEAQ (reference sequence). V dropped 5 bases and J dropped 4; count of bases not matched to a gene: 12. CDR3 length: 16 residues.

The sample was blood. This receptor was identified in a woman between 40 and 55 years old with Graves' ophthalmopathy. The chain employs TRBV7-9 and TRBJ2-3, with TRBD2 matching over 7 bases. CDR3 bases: TGTGCCAGCAGCCGGAACTTAGGGAGGGGCGCAGATACGCAGTATTTT. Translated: CASSRNLGRGADTQYF.